This entry lists 23 T cell receptor beta chains sequenced from one sample in a study of glioma-infiltrating T cells after dendritic cell vaccination (TCRdb year 2016). Libraries came from the immunoSEQ multiplex PCR assay. Here the immuneACCESS table is served through TCRdb, limited to in-frame sequences with V and J called. Missing clones are a known gap in these copies; in checked studies unresolved V genes cover under half, and the rest lacks a known reason. This sample is represented by fewer than 75,000 clones; about 85% of them were singletons. The ten largest clones capture roughly 10% of the sample. The sample's time point label, decoded: after dendritic cell vaccination, including at tumor progression/relapse. The input for sequencing was blood, taken after dendritic cell vaccination. The receptors were gathered from a human donor with glioblastoma.

The CDR3 loop reads CASSIGLAGFTDTQYF. CDR3 sequence (DNA): TGTGCCAGCAGCATAGGACTAGCGGGGTTCACAGATACGCAGTATTTT. The chain couples TRBV9 to TRBJ2-3; 12 bases align to TRBD2. Per the germline V gene, CDR1 is SGDLS and CDR2 is YYNGEE. The CDR3 is made up of 16 amino acids. The V and J ends lost 4 bases and 2 bases, in that order; junction bases with no gene match: 5. Using reference TRBV9 and TRBJ2-3 for the parts outside the CDR3, the full variable domain is DSGVTQTPKHLITATGQRVTLRCSPRSGDLSVYWYQQSLDQGLQFLIQYYNGEERAKGNILERFSAQQFPDLHSELNLSSLELGDSALYFCASSIGLAGFTDTQYFGPGTRLTVL.

The chain combines TRBV18 with TRBJ1-4; TRBD1 might be the D (5 bases). CDR1 is KGHSH and CDR2 is LQKENI in the germline V gene. Trimming took 2 bases from V and 4 from J, leaving 8 bases between them. The CDR3 has 14 amino acids. The CDR3 nucleotides are TGTGCCAGCTCACCAACACAGGTTAATGAAAAACTGTTTTTT. Translated, it gives CASSPTQVNEKLFF. Variable domain in full (rest from reference TRBV18 and TRBJ1-4): NAGVMQNPRHLVRRRGQEARLRCSPMKGHSHVYWYRQLPEEGLKFMVYLQKENIIDESGMPKERFSAEFPKEGPSILRIQQVVRGDSAAYFCASSPTQVNEKLFFGSGTQLSVL.

In this sample, this clone turned up a few times. Other DNA sequences from this sample encode an identical CDR3 as well. The CDR3 DNA sequence: TGCGCCAGCAGTGAGTCTGGGCATCGCAATCAGCCCCAGCATTTT. Translating it yields CASSESGHRNQPQHF. The chain joins TRBV10-2 to TRBJ1-5, with no clear D. Germline V CDR1 and CDR2: WSHSY, SAAADI. The CDR3 sequence is 15 residues long. The germline V and J ends were trimmed by 0 bases and 2 bases, with 8 bases remaining between them.

This clone occurred once. This sequence joins TRBV27 and TRBJ2-2; D may be TRBD1 (5 bases). From germline, CDR1 is MNHEY and CDR2 SMNVEV (reference sequence). The germline V and J ends were trimmed by 2 bases and 3 bases, with 7 bases remaining between them. CDR3 length: 14 residues. DNA of the CDR3: TGTGCCAGCAGTTTAGCAGGGTACACCGGGGAGCTGTTTTTT. This encodes CASSLAGYTGELFF.

The chain couples TRBV11-3 to TRBJ1-2; D is perhaps TRBD1 (5 bases). Germline lookup yields CDR1 SGHNT and CDR2 YENEEA. V lost 1 base to trimming and J lost 1 base, with 10 bases between them. This CDR3 is built from 15 residues. The CDR3 region is CASSLGGESNYGYTF. Written as DNA, the CDR3 is TGTGCCAGCAGCTTAGGGGGCGAGAGTAACTATGGCTACACCTTC.

The genes are TRBV5-5 and TRBJ2-4, with D possibly being TRBD2 (7 bases). Germline values: CDR1 SGHKS, CDR2 YYEKEE (reference sequence). V was cut by 0 bases and J by 7 bases, with 11 bases left in between. This CDR3 region has 14 residues. CDR3 protein: CASSLAGGRNIQYF. The CDR3 bases are TGTGCCAGCAGCTTGGCCGGGGGGCGGAACATTCAGTACTTC.

This clone was counted a single time. The V gene is TRBV7-2, the J gene TRBJ2-7; 7 bases map to TRBD2. Germline-derived CDR1 and CDR2 are SGHTA and FQGNSA. The CDR3 contains 15 residues. Trimming cost V 0 bases and J 3 bases; bases outside gene matches: 5. The CDR3 loop reads CASSLAGGGDYEQYF. CDR3 in DNA: TGTGCCAGCAGCTTAGCAGGCGGGGGTGACTACGAGCAGTACTTC.

This clone turned up a few times. This chain links TRBV6-1 with TRBJ1-5; 8 bases fit TRBD1. The CDR3 consists of 18 residues. Germline lookup yields CDR1 MNHNS and CDR2 SASEGT. The J segment lost 1 base and the V segment lost 1 base, leaving 9 bases of the junction unmatched. The CDR3 DNA is TGTGCCAGCAGTGAAGAACCCCCCAGGGGGCTAAGCAATCAGCCCCAGCATTTT. It translates to CASSEEPPRGLSNQPQHF.

V and J are TRBV9 and TRBJ2-1; a weak D match, TRBD1 (7 bases). Trimming shortened V by 0 bases and J by 1 base, and 23 bases separated the two germline ends. The germline CDR1 and CDR2 sequences are SGDLS and YYNGEE. The CDR3 runs to 20 residues. CDR3: CASSVVGTVINSGSYNEQFF. The CDR3 DNA reads TGTGCCAGCAGCGTAGTGGGGACAGTCATAAATAGCGGTTCCTACAATGAGCAGTTCTTC.

The chain has TRBV12-5 and TRBJ1-4; D not resolved. V was pared by 5 bases and J by 8 bases, with 15 bases between. CDR3 length: 14 residues. CDR1 is LGHNT, CDR2 FRNRAP, per germline. CDR3 DNA sequence: TGTGCTAGTGGTCCCGGTCGGGTGAGCGAAAAACTGTTTTTT. Its translation: CASGPGRVSEKLFF.

A remark on this clone: An end of the junction differs from the germline gene, which may be a read error. The chain has TRBV7-2 and TRBJ2-2; TRBD1 matches 8 bases. CDR1 and CDR2 (germline): SGHTA, FQGNSA. This CDR3 has 17 amino acids. This chain's CDR3 is CANSFPPDRVNTGELFF. The CDR3 region has the DNA TGTGCCAACAGCTTCCCACCGGACAGGGTGAACACCGGGGAGCTGTTTTTT.

This chain uses TRBV9 with TRBJ2-5, with 12 bases lining up with TRBD2. The V and J ends lost 0 bases and 5 bases, in that order; junction bases with no gene match: 5. CDR3 length: 16 amino acids. CDR1 and CDR2 (germline): SGDLS, YYNGEE. CDR3 sequence: CASSVASGGALETQYF. The CDR3, as DNA: TGTGCCAGCAGCGTAGCTAGCGGGGGGGCTCTGGAGACCCAGTACTTC.

The rearrangement joins TRBV10-3 to TRBJ2-2; 10 nucleotides agree with TRBD1. Germline loops: CDR1 ENHRY, CDR2 SYGVKD. V lost 5 bases and J lost 8; bases outside the gene matches: 8. The CDR3 length is 15 residues. The CDR3 DNA follows: TGTGCCATCAGTCCCCGGGACAGGGGAACGGGGGAGCTGTTTTTT. It translates to CAISPRDRGTGELFF.

The J gene is TRBJ2-3, the V gene TRBV18, with TRBD2 matching over 8 bases. After removal of 5 bases from V and 4 bases from J, the junction contained 5 bases not matched to a gene. The germline V gene has CDR1 KGHSH and CDR2 LQKENI. The CDR3 loop spans 14 amino acids. The CDR3 spells CASSRGLAADTQYF. DNA of the CDR3: TGTGCCAGCTCAAGAGGACTAGCTGCAGATACGCAGTATTTT.

This clone has only one observation. V and J are TRBV15 and TRBJ1-5; a weak D match, TRBD1 (5 bases). Per the germline V gene, CDR1 is LNHNV and CDR2 is YYDKDF (reference sequence). Trimming shortened V by 0 bases and J by 4 bases, and 13 bases separated the two germline ends. CDR3 length equals 16 residues. As DNA, the CDR3 is TGTGCCACCAGCAGAGATGCGACAGTTATGAATCAGCCCCAGCATTTT. Encoded protein: CATSRDATVMNQPQHF.

The V gene is TRBV11-2, the J gene TRBJ2-5; tentative D call: TRBD1 (5 bases). Germline V gene lookup returns CDR1 SGHAT and CDR2 FQNNGV. V was trimmed by 4 bases and J by 0 bases, leaving 12 bases between them. This CDR3 has 15 amino acids. The CDR3 bases are TGTGCCAGCAGCTCGTCGGTAGGGGACCAAGAGACCCAGTACTTC. It translates to CASSSSVGDQETQYF.

This clone was picked up a small number of times. The V and J genes are TRBV18 and TRBJ1-6; D remains ambiguous. Trimming left V 3 bases short and J 8 bases short, with 8 bases between. Looked up from germline, CDR1 is KGHSH and CDR2 is LQKENI. This CDR3 is built from 13 residues. Here the CDR3 DNA reads TGTGCCAGCTCACCCGAGGGTGATTCACCCCTCCACTTT. This sequence encodes CASSPEGDSPLHF.

CDR3 amino acids: CASSFGYSNTGELFF. In nucleotides, the CDR3 is TGTGCCAGCAGCTTTGGGTACAGTAACACCGGGGAGCTGTTTTTT. V and J are TRBV12-1 and TRBJ2-2; the DNA was not used to check the table's D call, TRBD1. TRBV12-1 has pseudogene status. The CDR3 covers 15 residues.

The rearrangement joins TRBV9 to TRBJ2-3, with 7 bases aligning to TRBD2. The CDR3 spans 14 residues. The J segment lost 5 bases and the V segment lost 0 bases, leaving 3 bases of the junction unmatched. Germline CDR1 reads SGDLS; CDR2 reads YYNGEE. Here the CDR3 reads CASSVGGGGDTQYF. The CDR3 coding sequence is TGTGCCAGCAGCGTAGGCGGGGGTGGAGATACGCAGTATTTT.

The CDR3 DNA reads TGTGCCAGCAGCTTCGGGGGGCCGATGCATGAGCAGTTCTTC. Translated, it gives CASSFGGPMHEQFF. This rearrangement joins TRBV7-9 to TRBJ2-1; weak D call: TRBD2 (7 bases). This CDR3 spans 14 amino acids. Germline V gives CDR1 SEHNR, CDR2 FQNEAQ (reference sequence). The V gene lost 3 bases and the J gene lost 8 bases, with 14 bases spanning the gap.

The CDR3 loop is CASSIPGAGNTIYF. The CDR3 DNA reads as TGTGCCAGTAGTATCCCAGGGGCTGGAAACACCATATATTTT. The V call is TRBV19, the J call TRBJ1-3, with D tentatively TRBD1 (6 bases). V was cut by 3 bases and J by 2 bases, with 8 bases left in between. CDR3 length equals 14 residues. CDR1 and CDR2 (germline): LNHDA, SQIVND (reference sequence).

As to this clone: At one end the junction does not follow the germline gene, possibly because of a read error. The chain recombines TRBV11-3 with TRBJ2-2, with D maybe TRBD2 (6 bases). CDR3 size: 11 residues. The germline V gene encodes CDR1 SGHNT and CDR2 YENEEA. As DNA, the CDR3 is TGTGCCAGCAGCTCGCTGGGGGGGCTGTTTTTT. Encoded protein: CASSSLGGLFF.

The rearrangement links TRBV9 to TRBJ1-2; possibly TRBD1 for D (5 bases). Trimming removed 7 bases from V and 8 bases from J, with 24 bases in between. CDR3 size: 15 residues. CDR1 and CDR2 from the germline V gene are SGDLS and YYNGEE. The CDR3 loop reads CASRPLTGSPGGYTF. The DNA for the CDR3 is TGTGCCAGCCGCCCCCTAACAGGTTCCCCAGGGGGCTACACCTTC.